Sequencing of this TCR beta chain was carried out in a study of blood T cells in healthy people across ages. This clonotype was seen many times. A J-beta primer mix and a sample-barcoded 5' primer were used in a second PCR of roughly 7 to 12 cycles. TCRdb re-derived calls from the 5' RACE reads in MiXCR, one entry per CDR3 protein. In the table there are about 590,000 distinct CDR3 sequences, about 30% of which are singletons. V was trimmed by 5 bases and J by 4 bases, leaving 20 bases between them. The CDR3 contains 16 residues. Germline values: CDR1 SGHVS, CDR2 FQNEAQ. The V call is TRBV7-8, the J call TRBJ2-5, with a possible D match to TRBD2 (6 bases). The TCR comes from a woman aged 80 or over in good health. Source material: blood. The CDR3 sequence: CASSRPELGEVETQYF. The DNA of the CDR3 is TGTGCCAGCAGCCGACCCGAACTAGGGGAGGTAGAGACCCAGTACTTC.